These 31 T cell receptor beta chains share one sample of origin, sequenced in a study of cytomegalovirus exposure and HLA in healthy donors. Profiling relied on immunoSEQ multiplex PCR, and the TCRdb table lists in-frame clones only, not all of them. The sample holds around 260,000 clones, 90% seen once. The specimen sequenced was PBMCs. Every receptor here comes from a woman under 40 in good health and CMV-seronegative.

In DNA form, the CDR3 reads TGTGCCAGCAGTTCGACAGGAGTCTACACTGAAGCTTTCTTT. Encoded protein: CASSSTGVYTEAFF. The gene calls are TRBV25-1 and TRBJ1-1, with D perhaps TRBD1 (6 bases). The V end was cut by 5 bases, the J end by 3 bases, with 13 bases between. The CDR3 sequence is 14 residues long. Germline values: CDR1 MGHDK, CDR2 SYGVNS.

The genes are TRBV7-6 and TRBJ2-1; 7 bases line up with TRBD2. CDR3 length: 19 amino acids. Germline lookup yields CDR1 SGHVS and CDR2 FNYEAQ. The V and J ends lost 1 base and 8 bases, in that order; junction bases with no gene match: 20. The chain's CDR3 is CASSLVPTVLANPLDEQFF. DNA of the CDR3: TGTGCCAGCAGCTTAGTACCTACGGTACTAGCGAATCCCTTGGATGAGCAGTTCTTC.

The chain uses TRBV6-5 and TRBJ1-2; 7 bases line up with TRBD1. V shed 6 bases, J shed 8 bases, and the junction held 9 bases outside the gene matches. The germline CDR1 and CDR2 sequences are MNHEY and SVGAGI. The CDR3 has 13 residues. CDR3 amino acids: CASSPRQGIGYTF. DNA of the CDR3: TGTGCCAGCAGCCCCCGACAGGGAATAGGCTACACCTTC.

The chain joins TRBV5-4 to TRBJ2-2; 10 bases match TRBD2. V lost 0 bases, J lost 5 bases, and 1 base stayed unmatched. Germline CDR1 SGHNT, CDR2 YYREEE (reference sequence). This CDR3 has 15 amino acids. In DNA, the CDR3 is TGTGCCAGCAGCTTGGCTAGCGGGAGTACCGGGGAGCTGTTTTTT. Protein product: CASSLASGSTGELFF.

The chain couples TRBV13 to TRBJ2-1, with TRBD2 matching 10 bases. Trimming removed 5 bases from V and 5 bases from J; junction bases left unmatched: 3. The CDR3 extends over 14 amino acids. Germline CDR1 reads PRHDT; CDR2 reads FYEKMQ (reference sequence). The chain's CDR3 is CASSMGLANNEQFF. CDR3 DNA: TGTGCCAGCAGCATGGGACTAGCGAACAATGAGCAGTTCTTC.

This clone was observed once. The chain links TRBV4-2 to TRBJ2-5, with D possibly TRBD1 on 5 matching bases. V was trimmed by 1 base and J by 5 bases, leaving 8 bases between them. The CDR3 consists of 13 residues. Germline CDR1 LGHNA, CDR2 YNFKEQ. The CDR3 is CASSQVYRETQYF. In nucleotides, the CDR3 is TGTGCCAGCAGCCAAGTCTACAGGGAGACCCAGTACTTC.

The chain's CDR3 is CASSFRTDQTGELFF. The CDR3 DNA reads as TGCGCCAGCAGCTTCCGGACAGATCAGACCGGGGAGCTGTTTTTT. The V gene is TRBV5-1, the J gene TRBJ2-2, with D perhaps matching TRBD1 (6 bases). This CDR3 comprises 15 residues. Germline-derived CDR1 and CDR2 are SGHRS and YFSETQ. The germline V and J ends were trimmed by 2 bases and 5 bases, with 13 bases remaining between them. The full variable domain, rest sourced from reference TRBV5-1 and TRBJ2-2, is KAGVTQTPRYLIKTRGQQVTLSCSPISGHRSVSWYQQTPGQGLQFLFEYFSETQRNKGNFPGRFSGRQFSNSRSEMNVSTLELGDSALYLCASSFRTDQTGELFFGEGSRLTVL.

The chain couples TRBV11-3 to TRBJ2-2; 11 bases are a match to TRBD2. This CDR3 contains 15 residues. V lost 4 bases, J lost 4 bases, and 2 bases stayed unmatched. Germline-derived CDR1 and CDR2 are SGHNT and YENEEA. For the CDR3, the DNA is TGTGCCAGCAGCTCGACTAGCGGGATCACCGGGGAGCTGTTTTTT. This translates into CASSSTSGITGELFF.

The V call is TRBV2, the J call TRBJ1-2; D unresolved. This CDR3 spans 14 amino acids. Trimming pared 3 bases from V and 0 bases from J, leaving 8 bases between. Germline assignment: CDR1 SNHLY and CDR2 FYNNEI. This chain's CDR3 is CASSDEGANYGYTF. For the CDR3, the DNA is TGTGCCAGCAGTGATGAAGGCGCTAACTATGGCTACACCTTC.

This chain connects TRBV5-1 to TRBJ2-5; perhaps TRBD1 as D (6 bases). The CDR3 spans 12 residues. Germline assignment: CDR1 SGHRS and CDR2 YFSETQ. V was trimmed by 5 bases and J by 5 bases, leaving 10 bases between them. Written as DNA, the CDR3 is TGCGCCAGCAGGAACGACAGGGAGACCCAGTACTTC. The encoded protein is CASRNDRETQYF.

A note on this clone: Different DNA sequences within this sample yield the same CDR3. V is TRBV13 and J is TRBJ2-7; 9 bases agree with TRBD1. Germline V CDR1 and CDR2: PRHDT, FYEKMQ (reference sequence). The CDR3 extends over 13 amino acids. With 5 bases clipped from V and 4 bases from J, the junction kept 3 bases outside the gene matches. The CDR3 DNA is TGTGCCAGCAGCCTGGGACAGGGTTACGAGCAGTACTTC. Its protein product is CASSLGQGYEQYF.

Only a few counts were recorded for this clone. Additional DNA sequences in this sample encode the identical CDR3. The chain has TRBV4-1 and TRBJ2-3; no definite D call. From germline, CDR1 is MGHRA and CDR2 YSYEKL. The CDR3 has 14 amino acids. V lost 1 base to trimming and J lost 0 bases, with 5 bases between them. This CDR3 is CASSQGPSTDTQYF. The CDR3 DNA follows: TGCGCCAGCAGCCAAGGTCCTAGCACAGATACGCAGTATTTT.

The chain is built from TRBV7-2 and TRBJ2-7; D perhaps matches TRBD2 (6 bases). The CDR3 runs to 15 residues. Between the trimmed V and J ends, which lost 4 bases and 0 bases, there was a span of 13 bases. Germline values: CDR1 SGHTA, CDR2 FQGNSA. Written as DNA, the CDR3 is TGTGCCAGCAGCTGGGGACTGGCCAGCTCCTACGAGCAGTACTTC. Translated, it gives CASSWGLASSYEQYF.

This chain joins TRBV27 and TRBJ2-7, with 8 bases that match TRBD1. The CDR3 length is 14 residues. CDR1 is MNHEY and CDR2 is SMNVEV in the germline V gene (reference sequence). Trimming cost V 1 base and J 3 bases; bases outside gene matches: 2. The CDR3 is CASSLYTGGYEQYF. The CDR3 DNA is TGTGCCAGCAGTTTATATACAGGGGGCTACGAGCAGTACTTC.

The rearrangement links TRBV27 to TRBJ1-1; D may be TRBD1 (5 bases). The CDR3 extends over 13 amino acids. Trimming shortened V by 4 bases and J by 4 bases, and 10 bases separated the two germline ends. Germline lookup yields CDR1 MNHEY and CDR2 SMNVEV (reference sequence). CDR3 region: CASSYQGLTEAFF. In DNA, the CDR3 is TGTGCCAGCAGTTACCAGGGTCTCACTGAAGCTTTCTTT.

The chain uses TRBV9 and TRBJ1-3; D is ambiguous. This CDR3 is built from 15 residues. Between the trimmed V and J ends, which lost 2 bases and 0 bases, there was a span of 9 bases. Germline CDR1 is SGDLS and CDR2 is YYNGEE. The CDR3 DNA follows: TGTGCCAGCAGCGTTTCCCCCATCTCTGGAAACACCATATATTTT. Protein sequence: CASSVSPISGNTIYF.

The chain employs TRBV7-6 and TRBJ2-5, with D possibly matching TRBD2 (6 bases). CDR3 length equals 15 residues. V was trimmed by 1 base and J by 2 bases, leaving 11 bases between them. In germline, CDR1 is SGHVS, CDR2 FNYEAQ. This CDR3 reads CASSLGIGGQETQYF. The DNA for the CDR3 is TGTGCCAGCAGCTTAGGGATTGGGGGGCAAGAGACCCAGTACTTC.

This clone has more than one count but fewer than ten. V is TRBV29-1 and J is TRBJ1-1; D is unclear. Germline-derived CDR1 and CDR2 are SQVTM and ANQGSEA. V was clipped by 4 bases and J by 8 bases, with 5 bases between them. CDR3 length: 9 amino acids. CDR3 nucleotides: TGCAGCGTTGGGTCCGAAGCTTTCTTT. Its translation is CSVGSEAFF.

The V gene is TRBV18, the J gene TRBJ2-7; possible D gene TRBD2, 5 bases. The ends were cut back, 3 bases at V and 0 bases at J, with 9 bases in the middle. The CDR3 totals 14 residues. The germline V gene has CDR1 KGHSH and CDR2 LQKENI. CDR3 protein: CASSPGGASYEQYF. CDR3 in DNA: TGTGCCAGCTCACCCGGAGGAGCCTCCTACGAGCAGTACTTC. Together with reference TRBV18 and TRBJ2-7, the CDR3 gives the full variable domain: NAGVMQNPRHLVRRRGQEARLRCSPMKGHSHVYWYRQLPEEGLKFMVYLQKENIIDESGMPKERFSAEFPKEGPSILRIQQVVRGDSAAYFCASSPGGASYEQYFGPGTRLTVT.

The chain is built from TRBV28 and TRBJ2-6; D is unresolved. The CDR3 spans 13 residues. CDR1 and CDR2 (germline): MDHEN, SYDVKM. V lost 6 bases and J lost 0, with 3 bases in between. CDR3 in DNA: TGTGCCAGCAGAATCTCTGGGGCCAACGTCCTGACTTTC. Amino acids: CASRISGANVLTF.

This clone was seen only once. This chain's CDR3 is CASTSGGGEGVDEQYF. CDR3 bases: TGTGCCAGCACCAGTGGCGGGGGGGAGGGTGTCGACGAGCAGTACTTC. V is TRBV4-2 and J is TRBJ2-7; 9 nucleotides agree with TRBD2. The CDR3 loop spans 16 amino acids. V was clipped by 7 bases and J by 5 bases; unmatched bases: 15. Germline CDR1 LGHNA, CDR2 YNFKEQ.

This rearrangement joins TRBV28 to TRBJ2-3; D unresolved. Germline V CDR1 and CDR2: MDHEN, SYDVKM. The length of the CDR3 is 13 residues. V lost 7 bases to trimming and J lost 6 bases, with 14 bases between them. The CDR3 DNA follows: TGTGCCAGCACCCAGATTGAATTGGATACGCAGTATTTT. This gives the protein CASTQIELDTQYF.

The rearrangement links TRBV7-9 to TRBJ1-1; D possibly corresponds to TRBD1 (5 bases). Trimming cost V 5 bases and J 7 bases, with 11 bases left between them. The CDR3 contains 12 residues. Germline V gene lookup returns CDR1 SEHNR and CDR2 FQNEAQ (reference sequence). CDR3 sequence: CASSVTTGEAFF. CDR3 DNA sequence: TGTGCCAGCAGCGTTACTACAGGTGAAGCTTTCTTT. The full variable domain, in which reference TRBV7-9 and TRBJ1-1 provide the parts outside the CDR3, is DTGVSQNPRHKITKRGQNVTFRCDPISEHNRLYWYRQTLGQGPEFLTYFQNEAQLEKSRLLSDRFSAERPKGSFSTLEIQRTEQGDSAMYLCASSVTTGEAFFGQGTRLTVV.

The chain employs TRBV27 and TRBJ2-7; TRBD2 matches at 12 bases. The CDR3 runs to 14 residues. The germline CDR1 and CDR2 sequences are MNHEY and SMNVEV (reference sequence). CDR3 nucleotides: TGTGCTCCCCCCCAGACTAGCGGGGGTTACGAGCAGTACTTC. Translation gives CAPPQTSGGYEQYF.

The V call is TRBV6-4, the J call TRBJ2-1, with a possible D match to TRBD1 (6 bases). The CDR3 has 13 residues. Per the germline V gene, CDR1 is MRHNA and CDR2 is SNTAGT. Between the trimmed V and J ends, which lost 5 bases and 12 bases, there was a span of 17 bases. The CDR3 DNA follows: TGTGCCAGCAGTCCCCAAGAACAGGGTGCGCAGTTCTTC. Protein product: CASSPQEQGAQFF.

The CDR3 loop reads CASSGRLGGTDTQYF. DNA for the CDR3: TGTGCCAGCAGCGGTCGTCTGGGCGGCACAGATACGCAGTATTTT. This chain connects TRBV9 to TRBJ2-3; D not certain. V was clipped by 3 bases and J by 1 base, with 12 bases between them. CDR1 SGDLS and CDR2 YYNGEE come from the germline V gene. CDR3 length: 15 residues.

The gene calls are TRBV7-9 and TRBJ2-7; D is possibly TRBD2 (6 bases). Between the trimmed V and J ends, which lost 5 bases and 5 bases, there was a span of 13 bases. This CDR3 comprises 13 residues. Germline V CDR1 and CDR2: SEHNR, FQNEAQ (reference sequence). The CDR3 DNA is TGTGCCAGCAGCCCGGGGGTCCCGGACGAGCAGTACTTC. Translation: CASSPGVPDEQYF.

V usage is TRBV11-3 and J usage is TRBJ1-3, with TRBD1 identical over 8 bases. The CDR3 covers 19 residues. CDR1 is SGHNT and CDR2 is YENEEA in the germline V gene. Unmatched junction bases numbered 14, after V lost 2 bases and J lost 2 bases. This chain's CDR3 is CASSLLGQGFGGAGNTIYF. The CDR3 DNA reads as TGTGCCAGCAGCTTATTAGGACAGGGATTTGGAGGCGCTGGAAACACCATATATTTT.

This clone was counted a single time. The chain uses TRBV7-2 and TRBJ2-7; 8 nucleotides align to TRBD1. V lost 3 bases, J lost 6 bases, and 4 bases stayed unmatched. The CDR3 spans 13 residues. Germline V gene lookup returns CDR1 SGHTA and CDR2 FQGNSA. CDR3 region: CASSFDRGREQYF. Written as DNA, the CDR3 is TGTGCCAGCAGCTTTGACAGGGGTCGCGAGCAGTACTTC.

The CDR3 DNA is TGTGCCAGCAGCGCCGGACAAGGGAACACTGAAGCTTTCTTT. Translation gives CASSAGQGNTEAFF. The J gene is TRBJ1-1, the V gene TRBV9; TRBD1 might be the D (5 bases). Germline assignment: CDR1 SGDLS and CDR2 YYNGEE. This CDR3 contains 14 residues. V was cut by 3 bases and J by 1 base, with 10 bases left in between.

The chain recombines TRBV4-2 with TRBJ1-1; no definite D call. The CDR3 sequence is 16 residues long. Trimming cost V 0 bases and J 1 base, with 12 bases left between them. Germline V CDR1 and CDR2: LGHNA, YNFKEQ. CDR3 region: CASSQDSGRPNTEAFF. The CDR3 DNA sequence: TGTGCCAGCAGCCAAGATTCAGGCAGACCGAACACTGAAGCTTTCTTT.